This T cell receptor beta chain was retrieved from a study of PD-L1 blockade in urothelial cancer. Study as a whole: Bladder-origin urothelial cancer in males covered about 90% of the roughly 30 patients.

As for this clone: Its target is unknown.

Study-level results: Where pretreatment blood TCR clonality fell below the median, better survival was predicted. Patients with durable benefit had greater blood expansion of tumor-associated TCR clones 3 weeks into treatment.

The V gene end was trimmed by 2 bases and the J gene end by 2 bases; junction bases not matched to a gene: 5. CDR1 is MNHEY, CDR2 SVGAGI, per germline. There are 15 residues in the CDR3. Spiking of synthetic TCR analog templates was performed in each PCR. Sequenced by immunoSEQ multiplex PCR; TCRdb stores in-frame clones only, minus some. The sample includes 30,000 to 45,000 clones, around 90% of them seen just once. The sample here was PBMCs, taken around atezolizumab (anti-PD-L1) treatment. The receptor was derived from a man aged 65 to 85 with urothelial cancer. The V gene is TRBV6-5, the J gene TRBJ2-7, with 8 positions matching TRBD1. The CDR3 sequence: CASSYEQGDPYEQYF. The CDR3 DNA follows: TGTGCCAGCAGTTACGAACAGGGGGACCCCTACGAGCAGTACTTC.